One sample yielded the 23 T cell receptor beta chains listed below, sequenced in a study of T cells in Graves' hyperthyroidism and ophthalmopathy. Amplification yielded TCR beta CDR3 regions, with RNA transcripts as the source. Researchers ran a first-round RT-PCR on the TCR CDR3 using the HTBI primer set. TCRdb ran MiXCR on the multiplex PCR reads and lists one entry per CDR3 protein. This sample has about half a million distinct CDR3 sequences, with around 20% found just once. The material sequenced was blood. The source is a man in his late teens or twenties with Graves' hyperthyroidism.

The chain couples TRBV28 to TRBJ1-1; 7 bases are shared with TRBD1. The germline gives CDR1 MDHEN, CDR2 SYDVKM. This CDR3 has 13 amino acids. The chain's CDR3 is CVSGRGLNTEAFF. The CDR3 nucleotides are TGTGTTAGTGGTAGGGGGCTGAACACTGAAGCTTTCTTT.

This clonotype has ten or more counts. V and J are TRBV5-1 and TRBJ2-2; D not resolved. The CDR3 consists of 20 residues. Germline assignment: CDR1 SGHRS and CDR2 YFSETQ. V lost 0 bases to trimming and J lost 1 base, with 22 bases between them. CDR3 in amino acids: CASSLDIMRHPKMNTGELFF. The CDR3 DNA reads as TGCGCCAGCAGCTTGGATATTATGAGACACCCGAAAATGAACACCGGGGAGCTGTTTTTT.

This clonotype was observed many times. This chain links TRBV6-1 with TRBJ1-3; possible D gene TRBD1, 5 bases. The CDR3 has 15 amino acids. Trimming stripped 5 bases from V and 2 bases from J, with 13 bases between. In germline, CDR1 is MNHNS, CDR2 SASEGT. CDR3 protein: CASSLNQGTGNTIYF. CDR3 nucleotide sequence: TGTGCCAGCAGTCTGAATCAGGGTACTGGAAACACCATATATTTT.

Ten or more counts support this clonotype. The chain uses TRBV28 and TRBJ1-1; weak D call: TRBD1 (6 bases). The germline V and J ends were trimmed by 7 bases and 7 bases, with 19 bases remaining between them. From germline, CDR1 is MDHEN and CDR2 SYDVKM. The CDR3 has 14 amino acids. For the CDR3, the DNA is TGTGCCAGCACCTGGCGGGGGGGGCGTAATGAAGCTTTCTTT. The encoded protein is CASTWRGGRNEAFF.

The rearrangement uses TRBV20-1 and TRBJ2-5; D unclear. Trimming took 7 bases from V and 5 from J, leaving 11 bases between them. Germline loops: CDR1 DFQATT, CDR2 SNEGSKA (reference sequence). There are 11 residues in the CDR3. CDR3 in amino acids: CSVPTRETQYF. CDR3 coding DNA: TGCAGTGTACCCACTCGGGAGACCCAGTACTTC.

This chain's CDR3 is CASSYSSLAGKNEQYF. In DNA, the CDR3 is TGTGCCAGCAGTTACTCATCCCTAGCGGGGAAAAACGAGCAGTACTTC. The V call is TRBV6-2 or TRBV6-3, the J call TRBJ2-7; TRBD2 aligns across 9 bases. Germline values: CDR1 MNHEY, CDR2 SVGEGT. J gave up 5 bases and V 0 bases, and 8 bases lay outside the gene matches. The CDR3 is 16 residues long.

This clonotype was detected ten times or more. V is TRBV6-5 and J is TRBJ2-5; 7 bases are shared with TRBD1. The junction had 10 bases not matched to a gene; V was cut back by 7 bases and J by 5 bases. This CDR3 is 14 amino acids long. Germline V gene data show CDR1 as MNHEY and CDR2 as SVGAGI. This chain's CDR3 is CASNAQGVGETQYF. DNA of the CDR3: TGTGCCAGCAACGCCCAGGGGGTGGGGGAGACCCAGTACTTC.

This clonotype was seen repeatedly, ten times or more. This chain joins TRBV12-3 or TRBV12-4 and TRBJ1-5, with TRBD1 matching over 10 bases. CDR3 size: 16 residues. The ends lost 5 bases at V and 2 bases at J; junction bases unmatched: 6. The CDR3 DNA follows: TGTGCCAGCAGTATACGACAGGGGGCTCGCAATCAGCCCCAGCATTTT. As protein: CASSIRQGARNQPQHF.

This clonotype was observed at least ten times. The rearrangement joins TRBV6-5 to TRBJ1-2; 8 positions agree with TRBD1. V was clipped by 4 bases and J by 8 bases; unmatched bases: 15. The CDR3 extends over 16 amino acids. The V gene's germline CDR1 is MNHEY and CDR2 SVGAGI. CDR3 sequence (DNA): TGTGCCAGCAGTTTCCCAAGGACAGGGAGCTTTTGGGGCTACACCTTC. Its protein product is CASSFPRTGSFWGYTF.

The chain has TRBV19 and TRBJ2-7, with 9 bases lining up with TRBD1. V dropped 3 bases and J dropped 3; count of bases not matched to a gene: 3. The CDR3 runs to 14 residues. The germline V gene has CDR1 LNHDA and CDR2 SQIVND (reference sequence). The CDR3 here is CASSMGQGDYEQYF. The CDR3 DNA reads TGTGCCAGTAGTATGGGACAGGGTGACTACGAGCAGTACTTC. Drawing the rest from reference TRBV19 and TRBJ2-7, the complete variable domain is DGGITQSPKYLFRKEGQNVTLSCEQNLNHDAMYWYRQDPGQGLRLIYYSQIVNDFQKGDIAEGYSVSREKKESFPLTVTSAQKNPTAFYLCASSMGQGDYEQYFGPGTRLTVT.

This clonotype has at least ten counts. CDR3 residues: CASSYSIRAMNTEAFF. The CDR3 DNA is TGTGCCAGCAGTTACTCGATCCGGGCGATGAACACTGAAGCTTTCTTT. The chain couples TRBV6-2 or TRBV6-3 to TRBJ1-1; D is uncertain. Germline CDR1 MNHEY, CDR2 SVGEGT. The V and J ends lost 0 bases and 0 bases respectively, with 11 bases between them. The CDR3 contains 16 residues.

This clonotype was observed at least ten times. This chain joins TRBV6-1 and TRBJ1-5; no reliable D call. The length of the CDR3 is 12 residues. Germline CDR1 and CDR2: MNHNS and SASEGT. Trimming removed 4 bases at V and 4 bases at J, with 5 bases between. The CDR3 DNA reads as TGTGCCAGCAGTGGTAGGAATCAGCCCCAGCATTTT. Residues: CASSGRNQPQHF.

The rearrangement uses TRBV20-1 and TRBJ2-5, with 9 positions matching TRBD2. Looked up from germline, CDR1 is DFQATT and CDR2 is SNEGSKA (reference sequence). Unmatched junction bases numbered 7, after V lost 8 bases and J lost 0 bases. The CDR3 spans 14 residues. In nucleotides, the CDR3 is TGCAGTCCCTGGACTAGCGAGTACCAAGAGACCCAGTACTTC. This encodes CSPWTSEYQETQYF.

This clonotype was counted only a few times. The chain uses TRBV28 and TRBJ2-7; D gene unclear. This CDR3 has 16 residues. The germline V gene encodes CDR1 MDHEN and CDR2 SYDVKM. Trimming took 5 bases from V and 3 from J, leaving 20 bases between them. CDR3 sequence: CASSLTSSVLGYEQYF. CDR3 DNA sequence: TGTGCCAGCAGTCTAACCTCATCGGTATTAGGCTACGAGCAGTACTTC.

The chain links TRBV19 to TRBJ1-5; D gene uncertain. Trimming left V 9 bases short and J 2 bases short, with 14 bases between. This CDR3 comprises 14 residues. Germline V gene sequence: CDR1 LNHDA, CDR2 SQIVND (reference sequence). CDR3 protein: CASCPAARNQPQHF. Here the CDR3 DNA reads TGTGCCAGCTGCCCCGCGGCGCGCAATCAGCCCCAGCATTTT.

J is TRBJ1-1 and V is TRBV27; D is unresolved. Germline lookup yields CDR1 MNHEY and CDR2 SMNVEV (reference sequence). The CDR3 consists of 13 residues. Trimming pared 5 bases from V and 6 bases from J, leaving 13 bases between. The CDR3 sequence: CASSPGIGAEAFF. CDR3 nucleotides: TGTGCCAGCAGTCCCGGCATAGGCGCTGAAGCTTTCTTT.

The sample holds a few counts of this clonotype. This chain links TRBV7-9 with TRBJ1-1; D is unclear. Germline values: CDR1 SEHNR, CDR2 FQNEAQ (reference sequence). This CDR3 contains 14 residues. V lost 4 bases and J lost 10, with 19 bases in between. DNA of the CDR3: TGTGCCAGCAGCTCCTCTCCGGGGTTGGAAGGAGCTTTCTTT. Its protein product is CASSSSPGLEGAFF.

The J gene is TRBJ2-1, the V gene TRBV27; D might be TRBD1 or TRBD2, each matching 5 bases. Germline V lookup: CDR1 MNHEY, CDR2 SMNVEV (reference sequence). The CDR3 extends over 15 amino acids. Trimming cost V 2 bases and J 6 bases, with 14 bases left between them. CDR3 in amino acids: CASSLGAPRGNEQFF. The CDR3, as DNA: TGTGCCAGCAGTTTAGGGGCCCCGAGGGGCAATGAGCAGTTCTTC.

The sample holds many counts of this clonotype. The chain is built from TRBV5-1 and TRBJ2-1, with D perhaps matching TRBD1 (5 bases). Germline lookup yields CDR1 SGHRS and CDR2 YFSETQ. V lost 1 base, J lost 0 bases, and 5 bases lay in between. CDR3 length: 14 residues. CDR3 protein: CASSLTGSYNEQFF. CDR3 DNA sequence: TGCGCCAGCAGCTTGACAGGCTCCTACAATGAGCAGTTCTTC.

This clonotype was counted between two and nine times. This CDR3 reads CASSPSGTGGAQYF. As DNA, the CDR3 is TGTGCCAGCAGCCCCTCTGGGACAGGGGGCGCGCAGTACTTC. The V call is TRBV14, the J call TRBJ2-7; TRBD1 agrees at 12 bases. This CDR3 contains 14 residues. Per germline, CDR1 SGHDN and CDR2 FVKESK. Unmatched junction bases numbered 7, after V lost 4 bases and J lost 9 bases.

The chain combines TRBV5-6 with TRBJ2-5; TRBD2 matches 8 bases. In germline, CDR1 is SGHDT, CDR2 YYEEEE. CDR3 length: 18 residues. V was clipped by 4 bases and J by 0 bases; unmatched bases: 14. DNA of the CDR3: TGTGCCAGCAGCCGATCAGTCCCGGGACTAGGGTACCAAGAGACCCAGTACTTC. Its protein is CASSRSVPGLGYQETQYF.

V gene TRBV25-1 combines with J gene TRBJ1-5; D call uncertain. Germline CDR1 reads MGHDK; CDR2 reads SYGVNS. The ends were cut back, 3 bases at V and 5 bases at J, with 5 bases in the middle. The CDR3 covers 12 residues. The chain's CDR3 is CASSDADQPQHF. The DNA of the CDR3 is TGTGCCAGCAGTGACGCCGATCAGCCCCAGCATTTT.

In this sample, this clonotype turned up many times. This chain joins TRBV11-2 and TRBJ2-2; 7 bases match TRBD2. V was clipped by 4 bases and J by 7 bases; unmatched bases: 6. This CDR3 region has 14 residues. CDR1 is SGHAT, CDR2 FQNNGV, per germline. CDR3 amino acids: CASSSGPGGGELFF. For the CDR3, the DNA is TGTGCCAGCAGCTCCGGCCCGGGAGGCGGGGAGCTGTTTTTT.